The 32 T cell receptor beta chains in this list originate from one sample, sequenced in a study of cytomegalovirus exposure and HLA in healthy donors listed by TCRdb under 2017. The protocol used for the library was the immunoSEQ multiplex PCR assay. A mixture of 60 forward primers for TCR Vbeta segments and 13 reverse primers for TCR Jbeta segments was used in the multiplex PCR. Sourced from immuneACCESS, this table was stored by TCRdb with only in-frame sequences that have V and J called. A share of the clones is absent; for the studies checked, an unresolved V gene accounts for under half, and the remainder has no known explanation. For this sample there are 100,000 to 150,000 clones; about 9.4% appear just once. 6% of the sample belongs to the ten largest clones. Sequences were obtained from PBMCs. The receptor set was obtained from a woman aged 40 to 50 in good health and CMV-seropositive.

This clone was seen more than once but under ten times. V and J are TRBV6-5 and TRBJ2-1; 13 bases map to TRBD2. The CDR3 is 15 residues long. V lost 8 bases, J lost 7 bases, and 8 bases stayed unmatched. Germline V gives CDR1 MNHEY, CDR2 SVGAGI. The CDR3 sequence is CASGSSLAGGNEQFF. In nucleotides, the CDR3 is TGTGCCAGCGGGAGTTCACTAGCGGGGGGGAATGAGCAGTTCTTC.

This chain joins TRBV30 and TRBJ1-2, with D possibly matching TRBD1 (6 bases). The CDR3 has 12 amino acids. V was trimmed by 2 bases and J by 8 bases, leaving 12 bases between them. CDR1 and CDR2 from the germline V gene are GTSNPN and SVGIG (reference sequence). CDR3 amino acids: CAWSPQGRGYTF. The CDR3 DNA reads as TGTGCCTGGAGTCCACAGGGACGCGGCTACACCTTC.

This chain joins TRBV10-1 and TRBJ2-7, with a possible D match to TRBD2 (6 bases). CDR1 is WNHNN and CDR2 is SYGVQD in the germline V gene (reference sequence). Trimming removed 9 bases at V and 0 bases at J, with 9 bases between. CDR3 length: 12 amino acids. In nucleotides, the CDR3 is TGCGCCAGTAGCGGAGCCTCCTACGAGCAGTACTTC. It yields the protein CASSGASYEQYF.

This clone was detected only a few times. V usage is TRBV5-6 and J usage is TRBJ1-4, with D possibly matching TRBD1 (5 bases). The germline gives CDR1 SGHDT, CDR2 YYEEEE. V was pared by 0 bases and J by 8 bases, with 14 bases between. This CDR3 is 15 amino acids long. The CDR3 DNA reads as TGTGCCAGCAGCTTGGAGTTCGGTGCAGGGGAAAAACTGTTTTTT. This encodes CASSLEFGAGEKLFF.

This clone occurred a few times. The chain is built from TRBV19 and TRBJ1-3; D is ambiguous. V was cut by 2 bases and J by 1 base, with 6 bases left in between. The V gene's germline CDR1 is LNHDA and CDR2 SQIVND (reference sequence). This CDR3 is built from 14 residues. The CDR3 sequence is CASSISGSGNTIYF. The CDR3 DNA sequence: TGTGCCAGTAGTATATCGGGATCTGGAAACACCATATATTTT.

A few counts support this clone. The CDR3 reads CASSEAPTDFYGYTF. The CDR3 region has the DNA TGTGCCAGCAGTGAAGCCCCGACAGATTTTTATGGCTACACCTTC. The genes are TRBV6-1 and TRBJ1-2; a possible D gene is TRBD1 (5 bases). With 0 bases removed from V and 5 bases from J, the gap between germline ends came to 13 bases. CDR3 size: 15 residues. From germline, CDR1 is MNHNS and CDR2 SASEGT.

This chain connects TRBV6-5 to TRBJ2-1, with D possibly matching TRBD1 (8 bases). V lost 2 bases and J lost 6, with 14 bases in between. The length of the CDR3 is 15 residues. The germline V gene encodes CDR1 MNHEY and CDR2 SVGAGI. The CDR3 region has the DNA TGTGCCAGCAGTTACGGACAGGGAGGGCCCAATGAGCAGTTCTTC. Its protein product is CASSYGQGGPNEQFF.

Only a few counts were recorded for this clone. V is TRBV18 and J is TRBJ2-2; D is unclear. Trimming removed 3 bases from V and 6 bases from J, with 8 bases in between. The CDR3 runs to 13 residues. Germline-derived CDR1 and CDR2 are KGHSH and LQKENI. CDR3 sequence (DNA): TGTGCCAGCTCACCGTACACACCCGGGGAGCTGTTTTTT. As protein: CASSPYTPGELFF.

This clone was found a few times. The chain carries TRBV28 and TRBJ1-3; 10 bases are shared with TRBD1. Germline CDR1 is MDHEN and CDR2 is SYDVKM. The trim removed 5 bases at V and 8 bases at J, leaving 6 bases unmatched. The CDR3 extends over 14 amino acids. CDR3 protein: CASSPTGGLHTIYF. The DNA of the CDR3 is TGTGCCAGCAGTCCGACAGGGGGCTTACACACCATATATTTT.

This clone was seen more than once but under ten times. The chain joins TRBV9 to TRBJ1-2; TRBD1 is a possible D gene (6 bases). V was clipped by 1 base and J by 4 bases, with 11 bases between them. The germline V gene has CDR1 SGDLS and CDR2 YYNGEE. The CDR3 loop spans 14 amino acids. CDR3 coding DNA: TGTGCCAGCAGCGTATCTCTGGACAGCTATGGCTACACCTTC. It is translated as CASSVSLDSYGYTF.

This clone was detected a few times. This chain joins TRBV6-1 and TRBJ2-7; TRBD2 matches at 8 bases. Germline CDR1 is MNHNS and CDR2 is SASEGT. The CDR3 loop spans 14 amino acids. J lost 5 bases, V lost 5 bases, and 8 bases had no gene match. Here the CDR3 reads CASSRGGSSDEQYF. In nucleotides, the CDR3 is TGTGCCAGCAGTCGGGGGGGCTCAAGCGACGAGCAGTACTTC.

There are a few counts of this clone. The chain employs TRBV28 and TRBJ2-5; D might be TRBD1 (6 bases). Judging by the DNA end, TRBJ2-7 fits better; the J call may be wrong. Germline V gene data show CDR1 as MDHEN and CDR2 as SYDVKM. The CDR3 runs 14 residues. CDR3: CASSLLSQGDEQYF. In nucleotides, the CDR3 is TGTGCCAGCAGTTTGCTTTCACAGGGTGACGAGCAGTACTTC.

This clone was found a few times. This sequence joins TRBV28 and TRBJ1-4; D is ambiguous. Looked up from germline, CDR1 is MDHEN and CDR2 is SYDVKM. The CDR3 totals 16 residues. The V gene lost 5 bases and the J gene lost 4 bases, with 17 bases spanning the gap. CDR3 sequence (DNA): TGTGCCAGCAGTACCCCTATCTCGCTTGGTAATGAAAAACTGTTTTTT. This translates into CASSTPISLGNEKLFF.

This clone was recorded a few times. The chain carries TRBV13 and TRBJ2-7; D remains ambiguous. Between the trimmed V and J ends, which lost 5 bases and 2 bases, there was a span of 13 bases. The CDR3 has 14 residues. Germline loops: CDR1 PRHDT, CDR2 FYEKMQ (reference sequence). CDR3 nucleotides: TGTGCCAGCAGCATCACAGTAATACCCTACGAGCAGTACTTC. Its protein product is CASSITVIPYEQYF.

This clone was picked up a small number of times. This chain joins TRBV10-3 and TRBJ1-1; no clear D gene. The length of the CDR3 is 14 residues. Germline assignment: CDR1 ENHRY and CDR2 SYGVKD. The germline V and J ends were trimmed by 4 bases and 0 bases, with 9 bases remaining between them. The chain's CDR3 is CAISVGGLNTEAFF. Here the CDR3 DNA reads TGTGCCATCAGTGTGGGAGGGTTGAACACTGAAGCTTTCTTT.

A few counts support this clone. The chain recombines TRBV5-1 with TRBJ2-7; 7 bases fit TRBD2. Germline CDR1 is SGHRS and CDR2 is YFSETQ. J lost 10 bases, V lost 0 bases, and 7 bases had no gene match. The CDR3 contains 13 residues. In DNA, the CDR3 is TGCGCCAGCAGCTTGGGGGAGGGTTTGCCTCAGTACTTC. It specifies CASSLGEGLPQYF.

The genes are TRBV10-3 and TRBJ2-7; 11 bases map to TRBD1. J was trimmed by 7 bases and V by 7 bases; bases with no gene match: 9. The V gene's germline CDR1 is ENHRY and CDR2 SYGVKD. The CDR3 runs 14 residues. CDR3 residues: CAITVGQGADEQYF. In DNA, the CDR3 is TGTGCCATCACCGTTGGACAGGGGGCCGATGAGCAGTACTTC.

This clone was seen more than once but under ten times. The chain couples TRBV18 to TRBJ1-1, with D possibly being TRBD1 (5 bases). Trimming stripped 5 bases from V and 0 bases from J, with 13 bases between. The germline V gene encodes CDR1 KGHSH and CDR2 LQKENI. The CDR3 spans 15 residues. The DNA of the CDR3 is TGTGCCAGCTCAAAAAGCGGGGCTCTGAACACTGAAGCTTTCTTT. Amino acids: CASSKSGALNTEAFF. The full variable domain, in which reference TRBV18 and TRBJ1-1 provide the parts outside the CDR3, is NAGVMQNPRHLVRRRGQEARLRCSPMKGHSHVYWYRQLPEEGLKFMVYLQKENIIDESGMPKERFSAEFPKEGPSILRIQQVVRGDSAAYFCASSKSGALNTEAFFGQGTRLTVV.

The chain is built from TRBV7-2 and TRBJ1-2; unclear D gene. Trimming shortened V by 1 base and J by 8 bases, and 17 bases separated the two germline ends. The germline V gene has CDR1 SGHTA and CDR2 FQGNSA. The CDR3 runs to 15 residues. DNA of the CDR3: TGTGCCAGCAGCTTAGATGGAGGTTCGAGTTACGGCTACACCTTC. Amino acid sequence: CASSLDGGSSYGYTF. Looking up the rest from reference TRBV7-2 and TRBJ1-2 gives the full variable domain: GAGVSQSPSNKVTEKGKDVELRCDPISGHTALYWYRQSLGQGLEFLIYFQGNSAPDKSGLPSDRFSAERTGGSVSTLTIQRTQQEDSAVYLCASSLDGGSSYGYTFGSGTRLTVV.

The V gene is TRBV27, the J gene TRBJ1-2; a possible D gene is TRBD1 (5 bases). The CDR3 contains 12 residues. The germline gives CDR1 MNHEY, CDR2 SMNVEV (reference sequence). V was cut by 8 bases and J by 4 bases, with 11 bases left in between. The CDR3 DNA reads as TGTGCCAGCCAGGGAATGGGCTATGGCTACACCTTC. As protein: CASQGMGYGYTF.

The chain combines TRBV25-1 with TRBJ1-2, with a tentative D call TRBD1 (6 bases). This CDR3 has 15 amino acids. Germline V gene data show CDR1 as MGHDK and CDR2 as SYGVNS. The V end lost 4 bases, the J end lost 1 base, and 13 bases lay between the germline ends. The CDR3: CASSGGGAHNYGYTF. CDR3 sequence (DNA): TGTGCCAGCAGTGGCGGGGGGGCCCATAACTATGGCTACACCTTC.

This clone was seen a handful of times. CDR3: CASSRLLPAYEQYF. DNA for the CDR3: TGTGCCAGCAGTAGACTACTCCCAGCTTACGAGCAGTACTTC. This sequence joins TRBV28 and TRBJ2-7, with D tentatively TRBD2 (5 bases). V lost 5 bases, J lost 4 bases, and 15 bases lay in between. CDR1 is MDHEN, CDR2 SYDVKM, per germline. The CDR3 contains 14 residues. The full variable domain, in which reference TRBV28 and TRBJ2-7 provide the parts outside the CDR3, is DVKVTQSSRYLVKRTGEKVFLECVQDMDHENMFWYRQDPGLGLRLIYFSYDVKMKEKGDIPEGYSVSREKKERFSLILESASTNQTSMYLCASSRLLPAYEQYFGPGTRLTVT.

The V call is TRBV6-6, the J call TRBJ1-3; a weak D match, TRBD1 (6 bases). Trimming took 8 bases from V and 3 from J, leaving 17 bases between them. The germline V gene encodes CDR1 MNHNY and CDR2 SVGAGI (reference sequence). This CDR3 has 15 amino acids. The CDR3, as DNA: TGTGCCAGCCAGACAGGCACCTCTAATGGAAACACCATATATTTT. Its translation: CASQTGTSNGNTIYF.

This clone came up a few times. V and J are TRBV27 and TRBJ1-3, with 8 bases lining up with TRBD1. V lost 5 bases and J lost 2; bases outside the gene matches: 5. Per germline, CDR1 MNHEY and CDR2 SMNVEV (reference sequence). The CDR3 loop spans 15 amino acids. CDR3 in amino acids: CASSPTGGTGNTIYF. CDR3 nucleotide sequence: TGTGCCAGCAGTCCTACAGGGGGTACTGGAAACACCATATATTTT.

The chain links TRBV7-2 to TRBJ2-1, with TRBD2 identical over 9 bases. Unmatched junction bases numbered 4, after V lost 3 bases and J lost 4 bases. CDR1 is SGHTA, CDR2 FQGNSA, per germline. This CDR3 spans 15 amino acids. The CDR3 DNA sequence: TGTGCCAGCAGCTTTAAGCGGGGGGCTTACAATGAGCAGTTCTTC. It yields the protein CASSFKRGAYNEQFF.

This chain joins TRBV30 and TRBJ2-3; D possibly corresponds to TRBD2 (6 bases). The CDR3 consists of 14 residues. Germline loops: CDR1 GTSNPN, CDR2 SVGIG (reference sequence). Trimming removed 0 bases from V and 11 bases from J, with 18 bases in between. In DNA, the CDR3 is TGTGCCTGGAGTGTACTGGGACTGGAGGCACAGCAGTATTTT. Its protein is CAWSVLGLEAQQYF.

Only a few counts were recorded for this clone. The chain employs TRBV9 and TRBJ2-1, with 8 bases lining up with TRBD1. The CDR3 consists of 15 residues. Trimming took 0 bases from V and 5 from J; bases not matched to a gene: 4. CDR1 is SGDLS, CDR2 YYNGEE, per germline. The CDR3 DNA reads TGTGCCAGCAGCGTAGTAGGACAGGGACACAATGAGCAGTTCTTC. This sequence encodes CASSVVGQGHNEQFF. The entire variable domain, with the rest obtained from reference TRBV9 and TRBJ2-1, is as follows: DSGVTQTPKHLITATGQRVTLRCSPRSGDLSVYWYQQSLDQGLQFLIQYYNGEERAKGNILERFSAQQFPDLHSELNLSSLELGDSALYFCASSVVGQGHNEQFFGPGTRLTVL.

In this sample, this clone turned up a few times. The chain has TRBV13 and TRBJ2-7; the match to TRBD1 covers 10 bases. V lost 4 bases and J lost 8; bases outside the gene matches: 5. The CDR3 extends over 13 amino acids. The germline gives CDR1 PRHDT, CDR2 FYEKMQ (reference sequence). The CDR3 protein is CASSSGQGFKQYF. Written as DNA, the CDR3 is TGTGCCAGCAGCTCGGGACAGGGGTTTAAGCAGTACTTC.

In nucleotides, the CDR3 is TGCGCCAGCAGCCCAAGGGGGCCTGATTCACCCCTCCACTTT. It translates to CASSPRGPDSPLHF. The chain employs TRBV5-1 and TRBJ1-6; 7 positions match TRBD1. This CDR3 is built from 14 residues. CDR1 and CDR2 (germline): SGHRS, YFSETQ. Trimming took 4 bases from V and 8 from J; bases not matched to a gene: 6.

This chain uses TRBV5-1 with TRBJ1-3; no clear D gene. Trimming took 0 bases from V and 7 from J, leaving 14 bases between them. Looked up from germline, CDR1 is SGHRS and CDR2 is YFSETQ. The CDR3 has 15 amino acids. The CDR3 region has the DNA TGCGCCAGCAGCTTGGAAGTAGGGAGGATTAACACCATATATTTT. Protein product: CASSLEVGRINTIYF.

This chain uses TRBV30 with TRBJ2-3, with D possibly matching TRBD1 (6 bases). The CDR3 sequence is 14 residues long. V was clipped by 1 base and J by 3 bases, with 11 bases between them. Germline V gives CDR1 GTSNPN, CDR2 SVGIG (reference sequence). CDR3 amino acids: CAWSEVRGTDTQYF. The DNA of the CDR3 is TGTGCCTGGAGTGAGGTCAGGGGTACAGATACGCAGTATTTT. Drawing the rest from reference TRBV30 and TRBJ2-3, the complete variable domain is SQTIHQWPATLVQPVGSPLSLECTVEGTSNPNLYWYRQAAGRGLQLLFYSVGIGQISSEVPQNLSASRPQDRQFILSSKKLLLSDSGFYLCAWSEVRGTDTQYFGPGTRLTVL.

The CDR3, as DNA: TGCGCCAGCAGCTTGGCCGGTGAACATCAGCCCCAGCATTTT. Its protein is CASSLAGEHQPQHF. The chain carries TRBV5-1 and TRBJ1-5; D gene ambiguous. The germline V and J ends were trimmed by 0 bases and 5 bases, with 9 bases remaining between them. CDR3 length: 14 residues. Germline V gene data show CDR1 as SGHRS and CDR2 as YFSETQ.